This TCR beta chain emerged from a study of neurological immune-mediated disorders. TCRdb ran MiXCR on the 5' RACE reads and lists one entry per CDR3 protein. Here the sample spans tens of thousands of distinct CDR3 sequences, roughly 4% being singletons. This clonotype was counted only a few times. The CDR3 is made up of 17 amino acids. In germline, CDR1 is KGHDR, CDR2 SFDVKD. The germline V and J ends were trimmed by 4 bases and 4 bases, with 18 bases remaining between them. This TCR derives from a woman aged 55-69 years with multiple sclerosis. The chain employs TRBV24-1 and TRBJ2-2; tentatively, D is TRBD2 (5 bases). Sequenced sample: PBMCs. CDR3 amino acids: CATSEGFTSGTTGELFF. The CDR3 coding sequence is TGTGCCACCAGTGAGGGCTTCACAAGCGGAACCACCGGGGAGCTGTTTTTT.